The 30 T cell receptor beta chains below all came from one sample that was sequenced in a study of cytomegalovirus exposure and HLA in healthy donors. PCR employed 60 Vbeta and 13 Jbeta primers. Only in-frame clones appear in the TCRdb table, and some are missing; sequencing was by immunoSEQ multiplex PCR. The sample totals about 130,000 clones; its top ten clones hold less than 3.5%. The sample consisted of PBMCs. The receptors here all came from a man aged 30-40 years in good health and CMV-seronegative.

This chain uses TRBV15 with TRBJ2-7; D call uncertain. Per the germline V gene, CDR1 is LNHNV and CDR2 is YYDKDF (reference sequence). The CDR3 runs 14 residues. V lost 3 bases and J lost 0, with 9 bases in between. CDR3 loop: CATSSALSSYEQYF. In DNA, the CDR3 is TGTGCCACCAGCAGTGCTCTTAGCTCCTACGAGCAGTACTTC.

The rearrangement joins TRBV5-4 to TRBJ2-1, with no clear D. The germline V gene has CDR1 SGHNT and CDR2 YYREEE (reference sequence). The V and J ends lost 1 base and 7 bases respectively, with 12 bases between them. This CDR3 has 14 amino acids. The CDR3 loop is CASSLFSGGNEQFF. The CDR3 DNA reads TGTGCCAGCAGCTTGTTTTCGGGTGGGAATGAGCAGTTCTTC.

This chain links TRBV5-4 with TRBJ2-1; 8 bases line up with TRBD1. Per the germline V gene, CDR1 is SGHNT and CDR2 is YYREEE (reference sequence). Trimming took 4 bases from V and 3 from J; bases not matched to a gene: 6. The CDR3 sequence is 15 residues long. The CDR3 coding sequence is TGTGCCAGCAGCCCCGACAGGGGAAACTACAATGAGCAGTTCTTC. Amino acids: CASSPDRGNYNEQFF.

The chain uses TRBV27 and TRBJ2-1; 7 bases line up with TRBD1. The V gene's germline CDR1 is MNHEY and CDR2 SMNVEV (reference sequence). The CDR3 runs to 15 residues. V gave up 3 bases and J gave up 2 bases; unmatched junction bases: 4. CDR3 region: CASSLRTGPYNEQFF. The CDR3 region has the DNA TGTGCCAGCAGTTTGAGGACAGGCCCCTACAATGAGCAGTTCTTC.

The rearrangement joins TRBV4-1 to TRBJ1-2; D gene uncertain. V gave up 3 bases and J gave up 2 bases, with 4 bases separating them. The CDR3 spans 12 residues. CDR1 is MGHRA, CDR2 YSYEKL, per germline. This CDR3 is CASSHQNYGYTF. The CDR3 bases are TGCGCCAGCAGCCATCAGAACTATGGCTACACCTTC.

The chain is built from TRBV19 and TRBJ1-5; D gene uncertain. Germline values: CDR1 LNHDA, CDR2 SQIVND (reference sequence). Trimming removed 0 bases from V and 0 bases from J, with 6 bases in between. The CDR3 is 15 amino acids. The CDR3 DNA reads as TGTGCCAGTAGTATAGAGGAGTATAGCAATCAGCCCCAGCATTTT. It yields the protein CASSIEEYSNQPQHF.

The chain recombines TRBV27 with TRBJ2-7, with 9 bases aligning to TRBD2. CDR1 is MNHEY and CDR2 is SMNVEV in the germline V gene (reference sequence). This CDR3 is 15 amino acids long. The ends lost 4 bases at V and 5 bases at J; junction bases unmatched: 9. The CDR3 nucleotides are TGTGCCAGCAGTTCTGCGCCTAGCGGGAACGACGAGCAGTACTTC. Its translation: CASSSAPSGNDEQYF.

V gene TRBV27 combines with J gene TRBJ2-7, with TRBD2 identical over 10 bases. Looked up from germline, CDR1 is MNHEY and CDR2 is SMNVEV (reference sequence). Trimming cost V 2 bases and J 5 bases; bases outside gene matches: 6. The CDR3 extends over 15 amino acids. The CDR3 loop reads CASSLTAGGKNEQYF. In DNA form, the CDR3 reads TGTGCCAGCAGTTTAACAGCGGGAGGGAAAAACGAGCAGTACTTC.

The CDR3 sequence: CASSLRPGGTSPYEQYF. CDR3 nucleotide sequence: TGCGCCAGCAGCTTGAGGCCGGGGGGGACCTCTCCTTACGAGCAGTACTTC. The rearrangement uses TRBV5-1 and TRBJ2-7; the match to TRBD2 covers 8 bases. Trimming at V came to 1 base and at J to 4 bases, leaving 13 bases not matched to a gene. This CDR3 spans 17 amino acids. Germline CDR1 reads SGHRS; CDR2 reads YFSETQ.

The gene calls are TRBV5-1 and TRBJ2-7; no definite D call. CDR1 and CDR2 from the germline V gene are SGHRS and YFSETQ. This CDR3 comprises 15 residues. V dropped 0 bases and J dropped 1 base, with 11 bases sitting between them. The chain's CDR3 is CASSLVAVSSYEQYF. As DNA, the CDR3 is TGCGCCAGCAGCTTGGTAGCAGTGTCGTCCTACGAGCAGTACTTC. The full variable domain, rest sourced from reference TRBV5-1 and TRBJ2-7, is KAGVTQTPRYLIKTRGQQVTLSCSPISGHRSVSWYQQTPGQGLQFLFEYFSETQRNKGNFPGRFSGRQFSNSRSEMNVSTLELGDSALYLCASSLVAVSSYEQYFGPGTRLTVT.

The gene calls are TRBV6-4 and TRBJ2-3; 11 nucleotides match TRBD1. This CDR3 spans 16 amino acids. The V gene end was trimmed by 4 bases and the J gene end by 4 bases; junction bases not matched to a gene: 7. Germline CDR1 is MRHNA and CDR2 is SNTAGT. CDR3 residues: CASSGSGQGGPDTQYF. The CDR3 DNA is TGTGCCAGCAGTGGGTCGGGACAGGGGGGCCCAGATACGCAGTATTTT.

The chain is built from TRBV5-6 and TRBJ2-3, with D unresolved. The germline CDR1 and CDR2 sequences are SGHDT and YYEEEE. This CDR3 has 15 residues. V lost 1 base and J lost 2, with 11 bases in between. This CDR3 reads CASSLIRVVTDTQYF. The CDR3 DNA sequence: TGTGCCAGCAGCTTGATTCGGGTAGTCACAGATACGCAGTATTTT.

The chain has TRBV29-1 and TRBJ1-1; maybe TRBD1 (5 bases). The CDR3 sequence is 14 residues long. Germline CDR1 reads SQVTM; CDR2 reads ANQGSEA. Deletions cut 5 bases from V and 0 bases from J, with 13 bases between. The CDR3: CSVSRTSMNTEAFF. CDR3 nucleotide sequence: TGCAGCGTTTCCCGGACATCCATGAACACTGAAGCTTTCTTT.

The chain joins TRBV7-3 to TRBJ1-2, with D unclear. Germline V lookup: CDR1 SGHTA, CDR2 FQGTGA. Trimming removed 11 bases from V and 6 bases from J, with 10 bases in between. This CDR3 contains 10 residues. CDR3 bases: TGTGCCTCTAGTCAGCATGGCTACACCTTC. It codes for CASSQHGYTF.

J is TRBJ2-1 and V is TRBV4-1, with 7 bases fitting TRBD2. V lost 1 base and J lost 4; bases outside the gene matches: 7. The germline gives CDR1 MGHRA, CDR2 YSYEKL. CDR3 length: 16 residues. The CDR3 nucleotides are TGCGCCAGCAGCCAAGTCGGAACTAGCGCTTACAATGAGCAGTTCTTC. This codes for CASSQVGTSAYNEQFF.

The chain combines TRBV6-4 with TRBJ2-2; 9 bases agree with TRBD1. CDR1 is MRHNA, CDR2 SNTAGT, per germline. This CDR3 contains 15 residues. Trimming took 5 bases from V and 1 from J; bases not matched to a gene: 2. The CDR3 DNA reads TGTGCCAGCAGTAAGGGACAGGGGAACACCGGGGAGCTGTTTTTT. It encodes CASSKGQGNTGELFF.

V and J are TRBV7-9 and TRBJ2-7, with a possible D match to TRBD2 (7 bases). Germline V lookup: CDR1 SEHNR, CDR2 FQNEAQ (reference sequence). V gave up 5 bases and J gave up 5 bases, with 19 bases separating them. CDR3 length: 15 amino acids. The CDR3 spells CASSPRGGVLDEQYF. DNA for the CDR3: TGTGCCAGCAGCCCAAGGGGGGGCGTCTTGGACGAGCAGTACTTC.

The chain is built from TRBV9 and TRBJ2-1; 7 nucleotides line up with TRBD2. The CDR3 spans 14 residues. With 1 base clipped from V and 3 bases from J, the junction kept 1 base outside the gene matches. The germline gives CDR1 SGDLS, CDR2 YYNGEE. CDR3 sequence (DNA): TGTGCCAGCAGCGTACCTAGCGGCTACAATGAGCAGTTCTTC. Its translation: CASSVPSGYNEQFF.

The V and J genes are TRBV11-2 and TRBJ2-3, with 8 nucleotides matching TRBD2. With 0 bases clipped from V and 5 bases from J, the junction kept 10 bases outside the gene matches. In germline, CDR1 is SGHAT, CDR2 FQNNGV. The CDR3 length is 17 residues. CDR3 sequence (DNA): TGTGCCAGCAGCTTAGATCGGCGGGAGGTCATCGGAGATACGCAGTATTTT. Encoded protein: CASSLDRREVIGDTQYF.

The rearrangement joins TRBV7-2 to TRBJ2-2; 8 nucleotides line up with TRBD2. The CDR3 runs to 16 residues. From germline, CDR1 is SGHTA and CDR2 FQGNSA. The junction had 9 bases not matched to a gene; V was cut back by 4 bases and J by 5 bases. The CDR3 DNA follows: TGTGCCAGCAGCTCCGAACCGGGAGGGCGGACCGGGGAGCTGTTTTTT. It encodes CASSSEPGGRTGELFF.

The rearrangement joins TRBV11-2 to TRBJ1-1, with TRBD1 matching over 9 bases. The germline CDR1 and CDR2 sequences are SGHAT and FQNNGV. This CDR3 spans 16 amino acids. V was pared by 5 bases and J by 3 bases, with 10 bases of the junction left unmatched. As DNA, the CDR3 is TGTGCCAGCAGCGCCCGGGACAGGGTTTCGGACACTGAAGCTTTCTTT. Translated, it gives CASSARDRVSDTEAFF. Drawing the rest from reference TRBV11-2 and TRBJ1-1, the complete variable domain is EAGVAQSPRYKIIEKRQSVAFWCNPISGHATLYWYQQILGQGPKLLIQFQNNGVVDDSQLPKDRFSAERLKGVDSTLKIQPAKLEDSAVYLCASSARDRVSDTEAFFGQGTRLTVV.

The chain combines TRBV21-1 with TRBJ1-2. TRBV21-1 is classified as a pseudogene. There are 15 residues in the CDR3. Written as DNA, the CDR3 is TGTGCCAGCAGCACCCGGAGGTACAGCCCCTGTGGCTACACCTTC. It yields the protein CASSTRRYSPCGYTF.

This rearrangement joins TRBV6-7 to TRBJ2-5; TRBD2 agrees at 9 bases. The closer fit of TRBJ2-7 to the DNA end suggests the J call may be wrong. TRBV6-7 counts as an open reading frame of uncertain function. The CDR3 is made up of 18 amino acids. The CDR3 protein is CASSHHLAGGPFSYEQYF. The CDR3 DNA reads as TGTGCCAGCAGCCATCACTTGGCGGGAGGGCCCTTCTCCTACGAGCAGTACTTC.

This chain uses TRBV4-3 with TRBJ1-4; 8 bases map to TRBD1. With V trimmed by 4 bases and J by 3 bases, 4 bases remained unmatched. Germline CDR1 and CDR2: LGHNA and YSLEER. There are 15 residues in the CDR3. The CDR3 region is CASSRRDRSNEKLFF. CDR3 nucleotide sequence: TGCGCCAGCAGCCGCCGGGACAGGTCTAATGAAAAACTGTTTTTT.

The V and J genes are TRBV5-5 and TRBJ1-5; a possible D gene is TRBD1 (6 bases). The V end lost 2 bases, the J end lost 4 bases, and 16 bases lay between the germline ends. The germline gives CDR1 SGHKS, CDR2 YYEKEE (reference sequence). This CDR3 is 16 amino acids long. CDR3 sequence reads: CASSFGDRPRNQPQHF. DNA for the CDR3: TGTGCCAGCAGCTTCGGAGACAGGCCTCGGAATCAGCCCCAGCATTTT.

The rearrangement joins TRBV2 to TRBJ2-2; 15 bases line up with TRBD2. This CDR3 contains 17 residues. Germline CDR1 is SNHLY and CDR2 is FYNNEI. With V trimmed by 6 bases and J by 4 bases, 6 bases remained unmatched. The DNA for the CDR3 is TGTGCCAGCAGCGCCGGGACTAGCGGGAGGAGCACCGGGGAGCTGTTTTTT. This sequence encodes CASSAGTSGRSTGELFF.

This rearrangement joins TRBV14 to TRBJ2-1; 9 nucleotides line up with TRBD2. CDR3 size: 17 residues. J lost 3 bases, V lost 1 base, and 7 bases had no gene match. Looked up from germline, CDR1 is SGHDN and CDR2 is FVKESK. The CDR3 here is CASSQAPSSGIYNEQFF. CDR3 coding DNA: TGTGCCAGCAGCCAAGCCCCATCTAGCGGGATCTACAATGAGCAGTTCTTC.

Concerning this clone: One junction end does not reproduce the germline sequence, and a read error may be involved. The V gene is TRBV7-8, the J gene TRBJ2-5; perhaps TRBD2 as D (6 bases). CDR3 size: 13 residues. CDR1 and CDR2 (germline): SGHVS, FQNEAQ. The CDR3 loop reads CASSLEGQRARHF. DNA of the CDR3: TGTGCCAGCAGCTTAGAAGGTCAGCGGGCTCGGCACTTC.

The chain employs TRBV7-9 and TRBJ2-2, with 9 positions matching TRBD1. The CDR3 has 14 amino acids. The V gene's germline CDR1 is SEHNR and CDR2 FQNEAQ (reference sequence). The V segment lost 7 bases and the J segment 4 bases; nucleotides outside the gene matches: 4. The CDR3 coding sequence is TGTGCCAGCAAACGGGACAGGGCCACCGGGGAGCTGTTTTTT. This encodes CASKRDRATGELFF.

The rearrangement links TRBV9 to TRBJ1-4; D remains ambiguous. The CDR3 totals 14 residues. Germline CDR1 is SGDLS and CDR2 is YYNGEE. V was trimmed by 0 bases and J by 5 bases, leaving 8 bases between them. CDR3 in DNA: TGTGCCAGCAGCGTAGGGGTGGAGAATGAAAAACTGTTTTTT. As protein: CASSVGVENEKLFF.